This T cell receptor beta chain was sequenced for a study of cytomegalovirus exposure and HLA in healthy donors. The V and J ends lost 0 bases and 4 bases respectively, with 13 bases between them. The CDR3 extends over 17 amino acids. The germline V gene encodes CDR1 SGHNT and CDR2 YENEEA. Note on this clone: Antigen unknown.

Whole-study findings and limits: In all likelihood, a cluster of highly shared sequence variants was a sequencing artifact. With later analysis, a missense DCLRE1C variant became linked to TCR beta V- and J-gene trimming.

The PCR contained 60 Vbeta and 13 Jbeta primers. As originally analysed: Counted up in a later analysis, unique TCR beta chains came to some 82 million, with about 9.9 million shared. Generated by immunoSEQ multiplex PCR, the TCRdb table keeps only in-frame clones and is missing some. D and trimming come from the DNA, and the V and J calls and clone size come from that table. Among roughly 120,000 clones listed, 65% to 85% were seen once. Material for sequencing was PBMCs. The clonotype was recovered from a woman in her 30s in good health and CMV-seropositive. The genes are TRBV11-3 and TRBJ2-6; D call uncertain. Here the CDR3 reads CASSLDRLGGGANVLTF. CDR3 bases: TGTGCCAGCAGCTTAGATAGGCTAGGTGGCGGGGCCAACGTCCTGACTTTC.